The present entry profiles one TCR beta chain with its context. 2 million PBMCs stored at -80 C were the source of the unsorted libraries. With 10-nucleotide random UMIs included, cDNA was synthesized by 5'RACE. Each CDR3 protein gets one entry after TCRdb re-called the 5' RACE reads with MiXCR. The table has 55,000 or so distinct CDR3 sequences, approximately 4.4% seen once; the top ten hold roughly 3.1%. The sample originates from a study of neurological immune-mediated disorders. In the study overall: The multiple sclerosis group of approximately 35 included some 30 relapsing-remitting and 3 secondary progressive patients.

CDR3 length equals 15 residues. Germline CDR1 SGHVS, CDR2 FNYEAQ. Between the trimmed V and J ends, which lost 5 bases and 10 bases, there was a span of 24 bases. This sequence was found in a man aged 50-59 years with multiple sclerosis. The sequencing sample was made of PBMCs. The J gene is TRBJ2-7, the V gene TRBV7-6; D may be TRBD2 (7 bases). In DNA form, the CDR3 reads TGTGCCAGCAGCCAGGCGGTCGGGGGGCGCGGCGAACAGTACTTC. Translation gives CASSQAVGGRGEQYF.